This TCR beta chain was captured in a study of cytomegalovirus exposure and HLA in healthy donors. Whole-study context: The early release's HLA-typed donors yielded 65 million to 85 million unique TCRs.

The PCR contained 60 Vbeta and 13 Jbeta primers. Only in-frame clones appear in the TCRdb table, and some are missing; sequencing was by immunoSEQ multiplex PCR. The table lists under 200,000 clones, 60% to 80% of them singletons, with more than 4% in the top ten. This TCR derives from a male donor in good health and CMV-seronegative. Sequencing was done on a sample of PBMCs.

DNA of the CDR3: TGTGCCAGCGATCTAGCGGGAGGTGACGGGGAGCTGTTTTTT. Its protein is CASDLAGGDGELFF. V usage is TRBV28 and J usage is TRBJ2-2; 11 bases line up with TRBD2. J gave up 7 bases and V 8 bases, and 6 bases lay outside the gene matches. The length of the CDR3 is 14 residues. Germline assignment: CDR1 MDHEN and CDR2 SYDVKM.